These 29 T cell receptor beta chains came from one sample sequenced in a study of regulatory T cells in long-lasting Graves disease. CDR3-region Arm-PCR and iRepertoire HTBI primers produced the TCR beta libraries. TCRdb analysed the multiplex PCR reads with MiXCR anew, one entry per CDR3 protein. The data show around 400,000 distinct CDR3 sequences, about 23% seen once. Regarding time point: persistent/refractory GD, antithyroid drugs over 5 years with positive TRAb. The TCR library was made from RNA that had been extracted from PBMCs in TRIzol. The sample consisted of peripheral blood mononuclear cells (PBMCs), taken when the disease was refractory, from a patient treated with antithyroid drugs. These receptors all come from a woman aged 40 to 55 with Graves disease.

This sequence joins TRBV7-9 and TRBJ1-3; D might be TRBD1 (6 bases). Germline loops: CDR1 SEHNR, CDR2 FQNEAQ (reference sequence). CDR3 length: 13 amino acids. V lost 2 bases and J 10 bases, leaving 12 bases between the germline ends. CDR3 sequence (DNA): TGTGCCAGCAGCTTAAAATCCGGGACAACCATATATTTT. Protein sequence: CASSLKSGTTIYF.

The chain recombines TRBV19 with TRBJ1-5; D is unclear. Germline V lookup: CDR1 LNHDA, CDR2 SQIVND (reference sequence). Trimming pared 3 bases from V and 3 bases from J, leaving 9 bases between. This CDR3 has 14 amino acids. The CDR3 DNA reads as TGTGCCAGTAGTATCTGGTCATACAATCAGCCCCAGCATTTT. This encodes CASSIWSYNQPQHF.

This clonotype was detected many times. V is TRBV6-1 and J is TRBJ2-7, with D perhaps given as TRBD1 or TRBD2 (7 bases each). The V end was cut by 6 bases, the J end by 3 bases, with 15 bases between. The CDR3 totals 14 residues. From germline, CDR1 is MNHNS and CDR2 SASEGT. CDR3 nucleotide sequence: TGTGCCAGCAGACGGGGGAGGGGGCTCTACGAGCAGTACTTC. Translation: CASRRGRGLYEQYF.

This rearrangement joins TRBV20-1 to TRBJ2-7, with a tentative D call TRBD1 (7 bases). The V and J ends lost 2 bases and 2 bases respectively, with 16 bases between them. The CDR3 sequence is 15 residues long. Germline CDR1 and CDR2: DFQATT and SNEGSKA (reference sequence). The CDR3 sequence: CSARHDREVPYEQYF. CDR3 nucleotide sequence: TGCAGTGCTAGACACGACAGGGAGGTTCCCTACGAGCAGTACTTC.

The chain uses TRBV2 and TRBJ2-3; tentative D call: TRBD1 (5 bases). V was shortened by 4 bases and J by 14 bases, with 19 bases between the two germline ends. Looked up from germline, CDR1 is SNHLY and CDR2 is FYNNEI. There are 13 residues in the CDR3. The CDR3 DNA follows: TGTGCCAGCAGTGTCTTACAGGACGGTCAGGGGTATTTT. It is translated as CASSVLQDGQGYF.

The V gene is TRBV5-6, the J gene TRBJ2-7, with a possible D match to TRBD1 (5 bases). The J call may not be correct, given that the DNA end is closer to TRBJ2-1. The germline CDR1 and CDR2 sequences are SGHDT and YYEEEE. This CDR3 spans 14 amino acids. The DNA for the CDR3 is TGTGCCAGCAGCTTAGGTTCCAGGGTTTATGAGCAGTTCTTC. The encoded protein is CASSLGSRVYEQFF.

This clonotype was seen ten or more times. This chain uses TRBV11-2 with TRBJ2-2, with D hard to call. V was clipped by 6 bases and J by 1 base, with 15 bases between them. Germline V lookup: CDR1 SGHAT, CDR2 FQNNGV. The CDR3 sequence is 16 residues long. CDR3 coding DNA: TGTGCCAGCAGTCTCCTCCGATGGCAGAACACCGGGGAGCTGTTTTTT. This sequence encodes CASSLLRWQNTGELFF.

This chain uses TRBV11-1 with TRBJ2-7, with a tentative D call TRBD1 (5 bases). Deletions cut 5 bases from V and 7 bases from J, with 24 bases between. Germline CDR1 and CDR2: SGHAT and FQDESV (reference sequence). The CDR3 extends over 16 amino acids. The CDR3 here is CASSPRSDAWGSEQYF. In nucleotides, the CDR3 is TGTGCCAGCAGCCCCCGCTCCGACGCCTGGGGCTCGGAGCAGTACTTC.

The chain is built from TRBV10-3 and TRBJ1-1, with 12 bases that match TRBD1. Trimming at V came to 6 bases and at J to 4 bases, leaving 3 bases not matched to a gene. CDR1 is ENHRY and CDR2 is SYGVKD in the germline V gene. This CDR3 is 14 amino acids long. The CDR3 DNA follows: TGTGCCATCAGGGGGGACAGGGGGCTCACTGAAGCTTTCTTT. Translated, it gives CAIRGDRGLTEAFF.

This clonotype was observed many times. The rearrangement uses TRBV28 and TRBJ1-4, with D perhaps matching TRBD1 (5 bases). Trimming shortened V by 6 bases and J by 3 bases, and 11 bases separated the two germline ends. The germline CDR1 and CDR2 sequences are MDHEN and SYDVKM. CDR3 length equals 14 residues. The CDR3 here is CASRRGYSNEKLFF. Written as DNA, the CDR3 is TGTGCCAGCAGGAGGGGTTACTCTAATGAAAAACTGTTTTTT.

Ten or more counts support this clonotype. The rearrangement uses TRBV28 and TRBJ1-5; D gene uncertain. The CDR3 sequence is 11 residues long. Between the trimmed V and J ends, which lost 4 bases and 7 bases, there was a span of 5 bases. CDR1 is MDHEN and CDR2 is SYDVKM in the germline V gene. This CDR3 reads CASSYKQPQHF. The CDR3 DNA is TGTGCCAGCAGTTACAAGCAGCCCCAGCATTTT.

This clonotype was counted at least ten times. V usage is TRBV25-1 and J usage is TRBJ2-6; D is unresolved. The germline V gene has CDR1 MGHDK and CDR2 SYGVNS. V dropped 3 bases and J dropped 0 bases, with 12 bases sitting between them. This CDR3 has 17 residues. Here the CDR3 reads CASSELTSSSGANVLTF. The CDR3 coding sequence is TGTGCCAGCAGTGAGCTTACGTCCAGCTCTGGGGCCAACGTCCTGACTTTC.

As DNA, the CDR3 is TGCGCCAGCAGCGCGCGTGAGGGGAGCAGAAAACTGTTTTTT. It translates to CASSAREGSRKLFF. The chain joins TRBV5-1 to TRBJ1-4, with a tentative D call TRBD1 (5 bases). The germline V gene encodes CDR1 SGHRS and CDR2 YFSETQ. The CDR3 is 14 residues long. Trimming took 4 bases from V and 10 from J, leaving 17 bases between them.

This rearrangement joins TRBV29-1 to TRBJ1-1; D ambiguous. Germline CDR1 is SQVTM and CDR2 is ANQGSEA. CDR3 length: 11 amino acids. Trimming left V 8 bases short and J 0 bases short, with 7 bases between. The CDR3 region has the DNA TGCAGCTCCGGGTTGAACACTGAAGCTTTCTTT. Translating it yields CSSGLNTEAFF.

This clonotype was found many times. This chain connects TRBV28 to TRBJ1-3; a weak D match, TRBD1 (6 bases). Trimming shortened V by 7 bases and J by 0 bases, and 10 bases separated the two germline ends. The CDR3 consists of 14 residues. Germline CDR1 MDHEN, CDR2 SYDVKM. The DNA for the CDR3 is TGTGCCAGCACCCAGGACAGCTCTGGAAACACCATATATTTT. Translating gives CASTQDSSGNTIYF.

The chain couples TRBV28 to TRBJ2-2, with no clear D. V lost 5 bases and J lost 3, with 7 bases in between. The CDR3 totals 13 residues. CDR1 is MDHEN and CDR2 is SYDVKM in the germline V gene. DNA of the CDR3: TGTGCCAGCAGTCCCGACGACACCGGGGAGCTGTTTTTT. Protein sequence: CASSPDDTGELFF.

The V gene is TRBV20-1, the J gene TRBJ2-3; no clear D. This CDR3 contains 15 residues. CDR1 is DFQATT and CDR2 is SNEGSKA in the germline V gene (reference sequence). V was trimmed by 0 bases and J by 0 bases, leaving 10 bases between them. CDR3 DNA sequence: TGCAGTGCTAGAGATCCAGAATCTAGCACAGATACGCAGTATTTT. Translation: CSARDPESSTDTQYF.

V and J are TRBV10-3 and TRBJ2-7, with TRBD1 matching 8 bases. The germline gives CDR1 ENHRY, CDR2 SYGVKD. The V segment lost 0 bases and the J segment 8 bases; nucleotides outside the gene matches: 9. The CDR3 consists of 15 residues. CDR3 coding DNA: TGTGCCATCAGTGAGTCGGAGACAGGGGCGGTGAAGCAGTACTTC. Translated: CAISESETGAVKQYF.

This clonotype was seen at least ten times. The V call is TRBV19, the J call TRBJ1-1; 7 bases align to TRBD1. Germline V gives CDR1 LNHDA, CDR2 SQIVND (reference sequence). J lost 7 bases, V lost 8 bases, and 4 bases had no gene match. The CDR3 covers 11 residues. CDR3 amino acids: CASGQVIEAFF. In DNA form, the CDR3 reads TGTGCCAGTGGACAGGTTATTGAAGCTTTCTTT.

The sample holds one count of this clonotype. A far larger clone is only one base removed, so a read error is likely. The V call is TRBV2, the J call TRBJ2-5, with D perhaps TRBD1 (6 bases). Looked up from germline, CDR1 is SNHLY and CDR2 is FYNNEI. V lost 6 bases, J lost 4 bases, and 21 bases lay in between. The CDR3 totals 16 residues. The chain's CDR3 is CASSRVAGVRRETQYF. In nucleotides, the CDR3 is TGTGCCAGCAGCCGAGTTGCAGGGGTTCGACGAGAGACCCAGTACTTC.

The chain carries TRBV28 and TRBJ1-4; 10 nucleotides line up with TRBD1. Germline CDR1 and CDR2: MDHEN and SYDVKM. The CDR3 length is 17 residues. V lost 4 bases, J lost 6 bases, and 11 bases stayed unmatched. The CDR3 loop reads CASSYIRQGAADEKLFF. The CDR3 coding sequence is TGTGCCAGCAGTTACATTCGACAGGGGGCAGCGGATGAAAAACTGTTTTTT. The full variable domain, rest sourced from reference TRBV28 and TRBJ1-4, is DVKVTQSSRYLVKRTGEKVFLECVQDMDHENMFWYRQDPGLGLRLIYFSYDVKMKEKGDIPEGYSVSREKKERFSLILESASTNQTSMYLCASSYIRQGAADEKLFFGSGTQLSVL.

Only a few counts were recorded for this clonotype. The chain has TRBV18 and TRBJ2-5; a weak D match, TRBD1 (6 bases). The V gene's germline CDR1 is KGHSH and CDR2 LQKENI. Trimming left V 3 bases short and J 1 base short, with 12 bases between. This CDR3 is 15 amino acids long. CDR3 sequence (DNA): TGTGCCAGCTCACCTCCACAGGGCCTCCAAGAGACCCAGTACTTC. Its translation: CASSPPQGLQETQYF.

The chain joins TRBV3-1 to TRBJ2-1; possible D gene TRBD1, 7 bases. The CDR3 consists of 15 residues. Trimming removed 1 base from V and 4 bases from J, with 11 bases in between. Germline V CDR1 and CDR2: LGHDT, YNNKEL (reference sequence). The CDR3 DNA reads as TGTGCCAGCAGCCAAGCAGGGGGGATTTACAATGAGCAGTTCTTC. Protein: CASSQAGGIYNEQFF.

Turning to this clonotype: A read error is possible here, since a much larger clone lies one base away. This CDR3 reads CASKELSSYEQYF. CDR3 in DNA: TGTGCCAGCAAGGAGCTGAGCTCCTACGAGCAGTACTTC. This rearrangement joins TRBV28 to TRBJ2-7; no clear D gene. The CDR3 has 13 amino acids. Germline CDR1 reads MDHEN; CDR2 reads SYDVKM. V was pared by 7 bases and J by 0 bases, with 10 bases between.

This clonotype appeared many times. J is TRBJ2-5 and V is TRBV24-1, with 7 bases that match TRBD1. This CDR3 comprises 15 residues. The V gene end was trimmed by 3 bases and the J gene end by 3 bases; junction bases not matched to a gene: 6. Germline V gives CDR1 KGHDR, CDR2 SFDVKD. CDR3 sequence (DNA): TGTGCCACCAGTGATGCCGGGACAGCGAAAGAGACCCAGTACTTC. Amino acids: CATSDAGTAKETQYF.

In its sample, this clonotype was seen many times. The chain is built from TRBV6-1 and TRBJ1-2; 8 bases align to TRBD1. The CDR3 is 14 residues long. Losses at the gene ends were 8 bases for V and 3 bases for J; bases not matched to a gene: 8. Per germline, CDR1 MNHNS and CDR2 SASEGT. CDR3 in amino acids: CASGQGRGDYGYTF. Written as DNA, the CDR3 is TGTGCCAGCGGACAGGGTCGCGGGGACTATGGCTACACCTTC.

This clonotype was picked up many times. The V and J genes are TRBV28 and TRBJ2-4; 7 positions agree with TRBD1. Per the germline V gene, CDR1 is MDHEN and CDR2 is SYDVKM. The CDR3 contains 16 residues. V shed 4 bases and J 2 bases; nucleotides not matched to a gene: 8. CDR3: CASSSAAGGTKNIQYF. The DNA for the CDR3 is TGTGCCAGCAGTTCCGCCGCAGGGGGAACCAAAAACATTCAGTACTTC.

Many counts were recorded for this clonotype. The V and J genes are TRBV28 and TRBJ1-5, with 7 nucleotides matching TRBD1. Trimming cost V 7 bases and J 2 bases; bases outside gene matches: 5. The CDR3 consists of 14 residues. Germline CDR1 reads MDHEN; CDR2 reads SYDVKM. CDR3: CASNSGQRNQPQHF. The DNA for the CDR3 is TGTGCCAGCAATTCGGGACAGCGCAATCAGCCCCAGCATTTT.

This clonotype was counted at least ten times. CDR3 DNA sequence: TGCAGCGTTAACAGGGCTGGTGACGAGCAGTACTTC. This encodes CSVNRAGDEQYF. The chain has TRBV29-1 and TRBJ2-7; maybe TRBD1 (6 bases). Germline V gene sequence: CDR1 SQVTM, CDR2 ANQGSEA. The V end was cut by 5 bases, the J end by 5 bases, with 13 bases between. CDR3 length: 12 amino acids.